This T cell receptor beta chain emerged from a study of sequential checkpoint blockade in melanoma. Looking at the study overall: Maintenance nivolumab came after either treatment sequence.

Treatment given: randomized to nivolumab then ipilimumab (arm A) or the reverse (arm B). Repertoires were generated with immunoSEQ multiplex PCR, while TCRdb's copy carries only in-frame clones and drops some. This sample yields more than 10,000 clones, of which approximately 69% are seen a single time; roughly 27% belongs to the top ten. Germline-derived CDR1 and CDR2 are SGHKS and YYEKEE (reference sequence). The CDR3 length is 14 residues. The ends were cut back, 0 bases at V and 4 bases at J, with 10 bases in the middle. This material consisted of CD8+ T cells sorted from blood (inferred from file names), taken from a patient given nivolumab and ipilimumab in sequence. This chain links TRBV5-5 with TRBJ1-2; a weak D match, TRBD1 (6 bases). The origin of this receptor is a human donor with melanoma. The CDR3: CASSLDRVVYGYTF. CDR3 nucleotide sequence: TGTGCCAGCAGCTTGGACAGGGTGGTCTATGGCTACACCTTC. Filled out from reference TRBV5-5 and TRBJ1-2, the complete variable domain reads DAGVTQSPTHLIKTRGQQVTLRCSPISGHKSVSWYQQVLGQGPQFIFQYYEKEERGRGNFPDRFSARQFPNYSSELNVNALLLGDSALYLCASSLDRVVYGYTFGSGTRLTVV.